The T cell receptor beta chain described here comes from a study of blood T cell repertoires in COVID-19. Turning to the study itself: Acute and convalescent COVID-19 specimens originated in the United States, Italy and Spain.

Repertoires were generated with immunoSEQ multiplex PCR, while TCRdb's copy carries only in-frame clones and drops some. The sample consists of some 130,000 clones, roughly 80% of them appearing once. The CDR3 has 14 amino acids. Germline V gene data show CDR1 as SGHVS and CDR2 as FQNEAQ. Turning to this clone: The junction departs from the called germline gene at one end, perhaps through a read error.

The TCR originated in a man aged 65-85 years with acute or convalescent COVID-19. V and J are TRBV7-8 and TRBJ1-5; D call uncertain. Source material: peripheral blood. The CDR3 here is CASSIAQSNQPQHF. In nucleotides, the CDR3 is TGTGCCAGCAGCATAGCACAGTCGAATCAGCCCCAGCATTTT.